One sample yielded the 23 T cell receptor beta chains listed below, sequenced in a study of a mutant IDH1 vaccine in newly diagnosed glioma. Sequencing used immunoSEQ multiplex PCR; TCRdb keeps in-frame clones, though not all of them. In the table there are 50,000 to 70,000 clones, around 80% of which are singletons. These receptors are not linked to any known antigen. Documented time point: week 23, last vaccination. Vaccination used 300 ug of mutant IDH1 20-mer peptide per dose, with topical imiquimod. Sequencing was performed on PBMCs, taken from a glioma patient whose treatment included an IDH1 peptide vaccine. Source of these receptors: a woman in her 40s with glioma. Some clones in this sample may be carry-over from other donors' samples.

The chain recombines TRBV7-2 with TRBJ1-1; D gene uncertain. Looked up from germline, CDR1 is SGHTA and CDR2 is FQGNSA. This CDR3 region has 11 residues. V lost 6 bases and J 4 bases, leaving 6 bases between the germline ends. Here the CDR3 DNA reads TGTGCCAGCAGTGTGGTCACTGAAGCTTTCTTT. This translates into CASSVVTEAFF.

The rearrangement joins TRBV27 to TRBJ1-5, with 8 bases fitting TRBD1. Per the germline V gene, CDR1 is MNHEY and CDR2 is SMNVEV (reference sequence). Germline trimming cut 2 bases from V and 0 bases from J; bases unmatched to any gene: 12. The CDR3 runs 19 residues. The CDR3 is CASSLGGTGTDYSNQPQHF. The CDR3 region has the DNA TGTGCCAGCAGTTTAGGGGGGACAGGAACCGACTATAGCAATCAGCCCCAGCATTTT.

The V gene is TRBV5-1, the J gene TRBJ2-2; 12 bases fit TRBD1. The CDR3 spans 18 residues. V trimming: 4 bases; J trimming: 4 bases; junction bases outside the gene matches: 11. Per germline, CDR1 SGHRS and CDR2 YFSETQ. The CDR3 loop reads CASSPLGTGGISTGELFF. CDR3 in DNA: TGCGCCAGCAGCCCTCTCGGGACAGGGGGCATTAGCACCGGGGAGCTGTTTTTT. The whole variable domain, remainder taken from reference TRBV5-1 and TRBJ2-2, is KAGVTQTPRYLIKTRGQQVTLSCSPISGHRSVSWYQQTPGQGLQFLFEYFSETQRNKGNFPGRFSGRQFSNSRSEMNVSTLELGDSALYLCASSPLGTGGISTGELFFGEGSRLTVL.

The chain links TRBV14 to TRBJ1-6, with a possible D match to TRBD1 (5 bases). The ends were cut back, 4 bases at V and 10 bases at J, with 14 bases in the middle. The CDR3 loop spans 14 amino acids. Germline V gene sequence: CDR1 SGHDN, CDR2 FVKESK. In DNA, the CDR3 is TGTGCCAGCAGCCCAGGGTTAAAGGGATCACCCCTCCACTTT. Translation gives CASSPGLKGSPLHF.

The chain couples TRBV2 to TRBJ2-5, with D possibly matching TRBD1 (5 bases). Trimming removed 2 bases at V and 4 bases at J, with 5 bases between. Germline-derived CDR1 and CDR2 are SNHLY and FYNNEI. There are 12 residues in the CDR3. CDR3: CASSEQGETQYF. The CDR3 bases are TGTGCCAGCAGTGAACAGGGAGAGACCCAGTACTTC. The full variable domain, in which reference TRBV2 and TRBJ2-5 provide the parts outside the CDR3, is EPEVTQTPSHQVTQMGQEVILRCVPISNHLYFYWYRQILGQKVEFLVSFYNNEISEKSEIFDDQFSVERPDGSNFTLKIRSTKLEDSAMYFCASSEQGETQYFGPGTRLLVL.

This clone has only a few counts. The chain carries TRBV29-1 and TRBJ1-2; D unclear. The CDR3 is 13 amino acids. Per germline, CDR1 SQVTM and CDR2 ANQGSEA. The V end lost 4 bases, the J end lost 3 bases, and 12 bases lay between the germline ends. As DNA, the CDR3 is TGCAGCGTTGCGGGGAGGGCAGACTATGGCTACACCTTC. Translated, it gives CSVAGRADYGYTF.

V is TRBV9 and J is TRBJ2-5, with TRBD2 identical over 10 bases. Germline CDR1 reads SGDLS; CDR2 reads YYNGEE. The CDR3 sequence is 14 residues long. Trimming at V came to 4 bases and at J to 5 bases, leaving 5 bases not matched to a gene. Here the CDR3 DNA reads TGTGCCAGCAGCTCTAGCGGGGGAGCTGAGACCCAGTACTTC. This gives the protein CASSSSGGAETQYF.

The CDR3 coding sequence is TGCGCCAGCAGCCCGACCGGGATCTATCAGCCCCAGCATTTT. Encoded protein: CASSPTGIYQPQHF. This chain uses TRBV5-1 with TRBJ1-5, with D uncertain. V was trimmed by 4 bases and J by 5 bases, leaving 13 bases between them. The CDR3 consists of 14 residues. Germline V gene data show CDR1 as SGHRS and CDR2 as YFSETQ.

This chain links TRBV9 with TRBJ2-6; D gene uncertain. Per germline, CDR1 SGDLS and CDR2 YYNGEE. V lost 3 bases, J lost 0 bases, and 16 bases lay in between. The CDR3 totals 18 residues. CDR3 sequence: CASSGASGSLSGANVLTF. CDR3 nucleotide sequence: TGTGCCAGCAGCGGAGCTAGTGGCTCCCTCTCTGGGGCCAACGTCCTGACTTTC.

The CDR3 here is CASSLSNYFPTDTQYF. In DNA, the CDR3 is TGTGCCAGCAGTTTATCTAACTATTTTCCCACAGATACGCAGTATTTT. The genes are TRBV27 and TRBJ2-3; D is unresolved. Deletions cut 0 bases from V and 2 bases from J, with 12 bases between. The CDR3 has 16 amino acids. Germline assignment: CDR1 MNHEY and CDR2 SMNVEV (reference sequence).

The chain uses TRBV5-6 and TRBJ1-3; TRBD1 aligns across 7 bases. The CDR3 covers 14 residues. V shed 6 bases, J shed 8 bases, and the junction held 11 bases outside the gene matches. Germline values: CDR1 SGHDT, CDR2 YYEEEE. For the CDR3, the DNA is TGTGCCAGCAACCGAGGGGGCAGGGTAGACACCATATATTTT. It encodes CASNRGGRVDTIYF.

The CDR3 bases are TGTGCCAGTAGTGCTCGGGACAGAATTTCACCCCTCCACTTT. Amino acid sequence: CASSARDRISPLHF. V is TRBV19 and J is TRBJ1-6, with TRBD1 identical over 7 bases. Germline CDR1 LNHDA, CDR2 SQIVND (reference sequence). This CDR3 has 14 amino acids. V lost 5 bases and J lost 9; bases outside the gene matches: 7.

The gene calls are TRBV5-1 and TRBJ1-4; 7 nucleotides line up with TRBD1. V lost 3 bases to trimming and J lost 5 bases; unmatched junction nucleotides: 4. Per germline, CDR1 SGHRS and CDR2 YFSETQ. CDR3 size: 14 residues. The CDR3 DNA reads as TGCGCCAGCAGCTCCACGGGACAGAATGAAAAACTGTTTTTT. Amino acid sequence: CASSSTGQNEKLFF.

About this clone: Because the CDR3's place on the DNA is in doubt, the DNA is left out and the CDR3 is given as listed by TCRdb. This chain links TRBV5-6 with TRBJ1-2; TRBD1 reflects the table's D call only, with no check against the DNA. Germline V gene data show CDR1 as SGHDT and CDR2 as YYEEEE. From its first to its last residue, the CDR3 has 14 amino acids. This chain's CDR3 is CASSFLWTGNGYTF.

For the CDR3, the DNA is TGTGCCAGCAGCCGACCCAAGGGGGGTACTTCCTACGAGCAGTACTTC. Amino acids: CASSRPKGGTSYEQYF. The chain carries TRBV4-2 and TRBJ2-7, with D perhaps TRBD1 or TRBD2 (6 bases each). V was pared by 4 bases and J by 1 base, with 17 bases between. The germline CDR1 and CDR2 sequences are LGHNA and YNFKEQ. This CDR3 region has 16 residues.

The V call is TRBV10-3, the J call TRBJ1-2; no definite D call. The CDR3 consists of 11 residues. Trimming removed 0 bases at V and 7 bases at J, with 3 bases between. Looked up from germline, CDR1 is ENHRY and CDR2 is SYGVKD. This CDR3 reads CAISESGGYTF. In DNA form, the CDR3 reads TGTGCCATCAGTGAGTCAGGTGGCTACACCTTC.

The chain uses TRBV4-1 and TRBJ1-2; no clear D gene. The CDR3 has 14 residues. Germline V gene data show CDR1 as MGHRA and CDR2 as YSYEKL. The V end lost 0 bases, the J end lost 3 bases, and 8 bases lay between the germline ends. The CDR3 DNA sequence: TGCGCCAGCAGCCAAGAAAACAGTCACTATGGCTACACCTTC. This gives the protein CASSQENSHYGYTF.

J is TRBJ2-3 and V is TRBV7-8; 10 nucleotides align to TRBD1. Germline lookup yields CDR1 SGHVS and CDR2 FQNEAQ. J gave up 6 bases and V 4 bases, and 10 bases lay outside the gene matches. The CDR3 runs to 16 residues. For the CDR3, the DNA is TGTGCCAGCAGCTCCTATCGGACAGGGGGATTGGATACGCAGTATTTT. Translation gives CASSSYRTGGLDTQYF.

This clone was seen once. The V call is TRBV4-3, the J call TRBJ2-2; 8 bases fit TRBD1. CDR3 size: 17 residues. Germline V gene lookup returns CDR1 LGHNA and CDR2 YSLEER. V lost 4 bases and J lost 5; bases outside the gene matches: 12. In DNA form, the CDR3 reads TGCGCCAGCAGCCCGCGAGTCGGCAGGGGGCTTACCGGGGAGCTGTTTTTT. Protein sequence: CASSPRVGRGLTGELFF.

This clone was found once. V gene TRBV29-1 combines with J gene TRBJ2-1, with 8 bases matching TRBD1. V lost 7 bases and J lost 6; bases outside the gene matches: 8. Germline-derived CDR1 and CDR2 are SQVTM and ANQGSEA. The CDR3 consists of 13 residues. This CDR3 is CSAGQGMGNEQFF. The CDR3 DNA sequence: TGCAGCGCCGGACAGGGAATGGGCAATGAGCAGTTCTTC.

The chain couples TRBV7-3 to TRBJ1-1; no clear D gene. The V end was cut by 3 bases, the J end by 4 bases, with 12 bases between. Germline-derived CDR1 and CDR2 are SGHTA and FQGTGA. This CDR3 has 14 residues. CDR3 loop: CASSFGGIGTEAFF. For the CDR3, the DNA is TGTGCCAGCAGCTTCGGAGGGATTGGCACTGAAGCTTTCTTT.

This clone was seen a handful of times. The same CDR3 can be traced to other DNA sequences in this sample. The V and J genes are TRBV7-2 and TRBJ1-1, with no clear D. The length of the CDR3 is 13 residues. V lost 3 bases and J 0 bases, leaving 5 bases between the germline ends. Germline V gene lookup returns CDR1 SGHTA and CDR2 FQGNSA. The CDR3 reads CASSLGMNTEAFF. In DNA, the CDR3 is TGTGCCAGCAGCTTGGGAATGAACACTGAAGCTTTCTTT.

V is TRBV5-4 and J is TRBJ1-4; possibly TRBD1 for D (5 bases). The CDR3 extends over 18 amino acids. Germline assignment: CDR1 SGHNT and CDR2 YYREEE (reference sequence). Trimming pared 3 bases from V and 7 bases from J, leaving 25 bases between. The CDR3 loop reads CASSWGPFLEQRGEKLFF. The CDR3 DNA is TGTGCCAGCAGCTGGGGACCCTTTCTAGAACAGAGGGGTGAAAAACTGTTTTTT.